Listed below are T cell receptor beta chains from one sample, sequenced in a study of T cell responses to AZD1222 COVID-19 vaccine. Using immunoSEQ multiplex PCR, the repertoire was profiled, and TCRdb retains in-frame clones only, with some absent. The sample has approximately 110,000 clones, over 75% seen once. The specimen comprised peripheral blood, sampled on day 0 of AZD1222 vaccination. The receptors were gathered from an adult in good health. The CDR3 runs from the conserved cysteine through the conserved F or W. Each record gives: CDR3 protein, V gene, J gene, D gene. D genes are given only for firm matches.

cdr3_aa: CASSGGAGFTDTQYF; v_call: TRBV9; j_call: TRBJ2-3; d_call: TRBD2
cdr3_aa: CSVDQGAGELFF; v_call: TRBV29-1; j_call: TRBJ2-2; d_call: NA
cdr3_aa: CASSVVGSGAGTQYF; v_call: TRBV9; j_call: TRBJ2-3; d_call: NA
cdr3_aa: CAWSVGGTDSPLHF; v_call: TRBV30; j_call: TRBJ1-6; d_call: NA
cdr3_aa: CASSYLPGRSSYEQYF; v_call: TRBV6-6; j_call: TRBJ2-7; d_call: NA
cdr3_aa: CASSLGLAGGGKETQYF; v_call: TRBV11-3; j_call: TRBJ2-5; d_call: TRBD2
cdr3_aa: CASSLSAGDRNQPQHF; v_call: TRBV27; j_call: TRBJ1-5; d_call: NA
cdr3_aa: CAISATGSNTEAFF; v_call: TRBV10-3; j_call: TRBJ1-1; d_call: NA
cdr3_aa: CASSEDVGGNQPQHF; v_call: TRBV6-1; j_call: TRBJ1-5; d_call: NA
cdr3_aa: CASSLDGTRGTDTQYF; v_call: TRBV5-1; j_call: TRBJ2-3; d_call: TRBD2
cdr3_aa: CASSQDFGTGGSPLHF; v_call: TRBV4-1; j_call: TRBJ1-6; d_call: TRBD1
cdr3_aa: CASSRRQGKSGANVLTF; v_call: TRBV3-1/TRBV3-2; j_call: TRBJ2-6; d_call: NA
cdr3_aa: CASSLGLYEQYF; v_call: TRBV5-1; j_call: TRBJ2-7; d_call: NA
cdr3_aa: CASSQEVGSTGYTF; v_call: TRBV4-2; j_call: TRBJ1-2; d_call: NA
cdr3_aa: CASSYFLTSNQPQHF; v_call: TRBV6-2/TRBV6-3; j_call: TRBJ1-5; d_call: NA
cdr3_aa: CASSLPSGTPPYF; v_call: TRBV5-6; j_call: TRBJ2-7; d_call: NA
cdr3_aa: CASSILGVKGGEQYF; v_call: TRBV19; j_call: TRBJ2-7; d_call: NA
cdr3_aa: CSVVGAADYEQYF; v_call: TRBV29-1; j_call: TRBJ2-7; d_call: NA
cdr3_aa: CASSFGTANYEQYF; v_call: TRBV7-2; j_call: TRBJ2-7; d_call: NA
cdr3_aa: CASSLEGRQNTDTQYF; v_call: TRBV5-1; j_call: TRBJ2-3; d_call: NA
cdr3_aa: CASSLLGEGRTGELFF; v_call: TRBV5-1; j_call: TRBJ2-2; d_call: TRBD2
cdr3_aa: CASRAGTSGNYEQYF; v_call: TRBV6-5; j_call: TRBJ2-7; d_call: TRBD2
cdr3_aa: CSVRRASANYGYTF; v_call: TRBV29-1; j_call: TRBJ1-2; d_call: NA
cdr3_aa: CASSPRTSGSFFGETQYF; v_call: TRBV9; j_call: TRBJ2-5; d_call: TRBD2
cdr3_aa: CASNYVGSNEQFF; v_call: TRBV27; j_call: TRBJ2-1; d_call: NA
cdr3_aa: CASSTDLVGGLNEQFF; v_call: TRBV3-1/TRBV3-2; j_call: TRBJ2-1; d_call: TRBD2
cdr3_aa: CASNPLAGTEQYF; v_call: TRBV11-2; j_call: TRBJ2-7; d_call: TRBD2
cdr3_aa: CASSLGENGYGYTF; v_call: TRBV5-6; j_call: TRBJ1-2; d_call: NA
cdr3_aa: CASSPGRLAGSYEQYF; v_call: TRBV4-3; j_call: TRBJ2-7; d_call: TRBD2
cdr3_aa: CASSPQGIRNEKLFF; v_call: TRBV18; j_call: TRBJ1-4; d_call: NA
cdr3_aa: CASSVVKDTEAFF; v_call: TRBV9; j_call: TRBJ1-1; d_call: NA
cdr3_aa: CASSLWQRNEKLFF; v_call: TRBV5-4; j_call: TRBJ1-4; d_call: NA
cdr3_aa: CASSSPGQGKPQHF; v_call: TRBV27; j_call: TRBJ1-5; d_call: TRBD1
cdr3_aa: CASSARGQRTDTQYF; v_call: TRBV9; j_call: TRBJ2-3; d_call: NA
cdr3_aa: CASLQGVIGQPQHF; v_call: TRBV19; j_call: TRBJ1-5; d_call: TRBD1
cdr3_aa: CASGLGNTGELFF; v_call: TRBV12-5; j_call: TRBJ2-2; d_call: NA
cdr3_aa: CASSLGLESSYEQYF; v_call: TRBV11-2; j_call: TRBJ2-7; d_call: NA
cdr3_aa: CASRQGIGSPLHF; v_call: TRBV10-3; j_call: TRBJ1-6; d_call: TRBD1
cdr3_aa: CASSIDRSSYNEQFF; v_call: TRBV9; j_call: TRBJ2-1; d_call: NA
cdr3_aa: CASSQSRADSGELFF; v_call: TRBV16; j_call: TRBJ2-2; d_call: NA
cdr3_aa: CASSIIRRGEGTDTQYF; v_call: TRBV19; j_call: TRBJ2-3; d_call: NA
cdr3_aa: CASSPPKSLAGRRGNQPQHF; v_call: TRBV7-8; j_call: TRBJ1-5; d_call: NA
cdr3_aa: CASSVATGSYEQYF; v_call: TRBV9; j_call: TRBJ2-7; d_call: NA
cdr3_aa: CASSSSGGAEQFF; v_call: TRBV11-3; j_call: TRBJ2-1; d_call: TRBD2
cdr3_aa: CSVVITPTLSYEQYF; v_call: TRBV29-1; j_call: TRBJ2-7; d_call: NA
cdr3_aa: CASSAGGGKKDTQYF; v_call: TRBV11-3; j_call: TRBJ2-3; d_call: TRBD2